A single sample gave rise to the 17 T cell receptor beta chains below, sequenced in a study of T-cell reconstitution after alpha-beta-depleted transplantation in children. Unique molecular identifiers tagged the TCRbeta library. TCRdb re-derived calls from the PCR reads in MiXCR, one entry per CDR3 protein. This sample carries about 300,000 distinct CDR3 sequences, 10% of them seen once, and the ten largest clones take roughly 7.1%. This sample comprised PBMCs, obtained before TCRalphabeta/CD19-depleted stem cell transplant. The source of these receptors is a boy younger than two with acute myeloid leukemia, due to receive a stem cell transplant.

With regard to this clonotype: This may arise from a read error, as a much more abundant clone is one base away. This chain links TRBV7-9 with TRBJ1-2, with no clear D. Trimming shortened V by 4 bases and J by 3 bases, and 15 bases separated the two germline ends. This CDR3 is 15 amino acids long. Germline lookup yields CDR1 SEHNR and CDR2 FQNEAQ (reference sequence). This CDR3 is CASSSRAPGHYGYTF. The CDR3 DNA is TGTGCCAGCAGCTCAAGGGCACCTGGTCACTATGGCTACACCTTC.

The J gene is TRBJ2-3, the V gene TRBV10-3; 15 nucleotides match TRBD2. The CDR3 consists of 14 residues. Trimming cost V 10 bases and J 3 bases; bases outside gene matches: 2. CDR1 and CDR2 (germline): ENHRY, SYGVKD. The CDR3 sequence: CATGTSGGTDTQYF. The CDR3 DNA is TGTGCCACCGGGACTAGCGGGGGGACAGATACGCAGTATTTT.

The rearrangement joins TRBV6-5 to TRBJ2-1; 12 nucleotides agree with TRBD2. This CDR3 region has 19 residues. Germline V gene sequence: CDR1 MNHEY, CDR2 SVGAGI. Losses at the gene ends were 0 bases for V and 6 bases for J; bases not matched to a gene: 12. This CDR3 reads CASSYSGSPGLAGFNEQFF. CDR3 in DNA: TGTGCCAGCAGTTACTCGGGTTCACCGGGACTAGCGGGTTTCAATGAGCAGTTCTTC.

This clonotype was seen repeatedly, ten times or more. The chain joins TRBV9 to TRBJ2-1; no reliable D call. This CDR3 has 16 residues. Trimming took 0 bases from V and 2 from J, leaving 12 bases between them. CDR1 is SGDLS, CDR2 YYNGEE, per germline. CDR3: CASSVVARRPYNEQFF. The DNA of the CDR3 is TGTGCCAGCAGCGTAGTCGCGCGGCGCCCCTACAATGAGCAGTTCTTC.

This clonotype has more than one count but fewer than ten. The chain joins TRBV20-1 to TRBJ2-1; 13 nucleotides align to TRBD2. V was clipped by 3 bases and J by 2 bases; unmatched bases: 1. The CDR3 is made up of 15 amino acids. The germline CDR1 and CDR2 sequences are DFQATT and SNEGSKA (reference sequence). The CDR3 DNA is TGCAGTGCTAGGGGACTAGCGGGGACCTACAATGAGCAGTTCTTC. Protein product: CSARGLAGTYNEQFF.

This clonotype has at least ten counts. The chain combines TRBV11-2 with TRBJ2-7; 7 bases map to TRBD1. The length of the CDR3 is 14 residues. The ends lost 5 bases at V and 1 base at J; junction bases unmatched: 5. Germline V gene data show CDR1 as SGHAT and CDR2 as FQNNGV. The CDR3 region is CASSQYRGSYEQYF. The CDR3 region has the DNA TGTGCCAGCAGCCAATACAGGGGTTCCTACGAGCAGTACTTC. The variable domain in full, with the rest retrieved from reference TRBV11-2 and TRBJ2-7, is EAGVAQSPRYKIIEKRQSVAFWCNPISGHATLYWYQQILGQGPKLLIQFQNNGVVDDSQLPKDRFSAERLKGVDSTLKIQPAKLEDSAVYLCASSQYRGSYEQYFGPGTRLTVT.

This clonotype was counted only a few times. This rearrangement joins TRBV12-1 to TRBJ2-4; TRBD1 reflects the table's D call only, with no check against the DNA. TRBV12-1 is a documented pseudogene. The CDR3 is 21 amino acids. CDR3 protein: CASSFGPRGRFVSTAKNIQYF. DNA for the CDR3: TGTGCCAGCAGCTTCGGTCCAAGGGGCCGCTTTGTGTCCACAGCCAAAAACATTCAGTACTTC.

This clonotype was detected ten times or more. This chain links TRBV5-6 with TRBJ2-7; D not certain. There are 14 residues in the CDR3. V shed 4 bases and J shed 4 bases, with 15 bases lying between them. The germline V gene encodes CDR1 SGHDT and CDR2 YYEEEE. DNA for the CDR3: TGTGCCAGCAGCACCGCAGGTCCTCAGTACGAGCAGTACTTC. It translates to CASSTAGPQYEQYF.

This clonotype was seen many times. The J gene is TRBJ1-5, the V gene TRBV7-3; no clear D. Germline V gene lookup returns CDR1 SGHTA and CDR2 FQGTGA. V was cut by 2 bases and J by 8 bases, with 7 bases left in between. CDR3 length equals 12 residues. CDR3 DNA: TGTGCCAGCAGCTTACCGGCAAAGCCCCAGCATTTT. Its protein product is CASSLPAKPQHF.

This clonotype came up many times. V usage is TRBV4-2 and J usage is TRBJ1-5; no reliable D call. V was cut by 1 base and J by 4 bases, with 8 bases left in between. Germline V CDR1 and CDR2: LGHNA, YNFKEQ. This CDR3 region has 14 residues. The CDR3 spells CASSQAGGNQPQHF. CDR3 DNA: TGTGCCAGCAGCCAAGCGGGTGGGAATCAGCCCCAGCATTTT.

In its sample, this clonotype was seen many times. The chain recombines TRBV20-1 with TRBJ2-7; 9 bases agree with TRBD1. Germline trimming cut 5 bases from V and 4 bases from J; bases unmatched to any gene: 9. Per germline, CDR1 DFQATT and CDR2 SNEGSKA (reference sequence). CDR3 length: 14 amino acids. CDR3 loop: CSAGPGQGRYEQYF. CDR3 nucleotide sequence: TGCAGTGCTGGACCGGGACAGGGACGGTACGAGCAGTACTTC.

The chain has TRBV4-3 and TRBJ2-3; TRBD2 is a possible D gene (6 bases). The CDR3 has 15 residues. Germline loops: CDR1 LGHNA, CDR2 YSLEER. The germline V and J ends were trimmed by 1 base and 3 bases, with 11 bases remaining between them. CDR3 sequence: CASSQGGEKTDTQYF. The CDR3 DNA is TGCGCCAGCAGCCAAGGCGGGGAGAAAACAGATACGCAGTATTTT.

Concerning this clonotype: This sequence may be a read error, since a much larger clone differs from it by one base. The rearrangement uses TRBV12-3 or TRBV12-4 and TRBJ2-3; tentatively, D is TRBD1 (6 bases). The CDR3 is 15 residues long. V was shortened by 3 bases and J by 2 bases, with 12 bases between the two germline ends. The DNA for the CDR3 is TGTGCCAGCAGTTTTTGGGGGCGAAACACAGATACGCAGTATTTT. The encoded protein is CASSFWGRNTDTQYF.

Note on this clonotype: Germline and junction disagree at one end, which may indicate a read error. The V and J genes are TRBV7-3 and TRBJ2-2; no reliable D call. The V gene's germline CDR1 is SGHTA and CDR2 FQGTGA. The CDR3 has 16 residues. The CDR3 DNA follows: TGTGCCAGCAGCTTAAACCCCTTTGCGAAGACCGGGGAGCTGTTTTTT. As protein: CASSLNPFAKTGELFF.

V usage is TRBV7-9 and J usage is TRBJ1-1; 9 bases line up with TRBD1. Trimming removed 5 bases from V and 0 bases from J; junction bases left unmatched: 10. CDR1 is SEHNR and CDR2 is FQNEAQ in the germline V gene (reference sequence). The CDR3 is made up of 17 amino acids. The CDR3 DNA reads as TGTGCCAGCAGCCGCGGACAGGGGAGGGTTTTGAACACTGAAGCTTTCTTT. Translated, it gives CASSRGQGRVLNTEAFF.

This clonotype was observed many times. The chain has TRBV20-1 and TRBJ2-7; possibly TRBD2 for D (5 bases). The CDR3 extends over 11 amino acids. Germline CDR1 DFQATT, CDR2 SNEGSKA (reference sequence). V gave up 6 bases and J gave up 4 bases, with 10 bases separating them. CDR3 residues: CSAPTTYEQYF. CDR3 DNA: TGCAGTGCCCCGACTACATACGAGCAGTACTTC.

This clonotype appeared many times. The CDR3 coding sequence is TGTGCCAGCAGCTTCCAGGGGTTGGGCACAGATACGCAGTATTTT. Its protein is CASSFQGLGTDTQYF. The J gene is TRBJ2-3, the V gene TRBV11-2, with a possible D match to TRBD1 (6 bases). V was trimmed by 3 bases and J by 1 base, leaving 11 bases between them. Germline CDR1 reads SGHAT; CDR2 reads FQNNGV. This CDR3 region has 15 residues.